The next 14 T cell receptor beta chains were all read from a single sample in a study of cytomegalovirus exposure and HLA in healthy donors. The PCR made use of 60 Vbeta and 13 Jbeta primers. Profiling relied on immunoSEQ multiplex PCR, and the TCRdb table lists in-frame clones only, not all of them. The sample holds under 200,000 clones, 75% to 90% seen once. Sequenced sample: PBMCs. Receptors were obtained from a human donor in good health.

This chain uses TRBV5-6 with TRBJ2-1; 10 nucleotides line up with TRBD1. The CDR3 consists of 13 residues. Germline V lookup: CDR1 SGHDT, CDR2 YYEEEE. The V gene end was trimmed by 3 bases and the J gene end by 7 bases; junction bases not matched to a gene: 1. CDR3 loop: CASSWDRGNEQFF. For the CDR3, the DNA is TGTGCCAGCAGCTGGGACAGGGGAAATGAGCAGTTCTTC.

The chain employs TRBV4-1 and TRBJ2-7; D not resolved. From germline, CDR1 is MGHRA and CDR2 YSYEKL. Trimming removed 3 bases from V and 5 bases from J, with 14 bases in between. The CDR3 extends over 14 amino acids. CDR3 in amino acids: CASSHGGRADEQYF. The CDR3 DNA sequence: TGCGCCAGCAGCCACGGCGGCCGTGCCGACGAGCAGTACTTC.

The V gene is TRBV15, the J gene TRBJ1-2; D unresolved. The germline CDR1 and CDR2 sequences are LNHNV and YYDKDF (reference sequence). This CDR3 has 13 amino acids. V lost 3 bases, J lost 7 bases, and 12 bases lay in between. The CDR3 loop is CATSRDGEGGYTF. The CDR3 DNA sequence: TGTGCCACCAGCAGGGACGGAGAGGGTGGCTACACCTTC. Variable domain in full (rest from reference TRBV15 and TRBJ1-2): DAMVIQNPRYQVTQFGKPVTLSCSQTLNHNVMYWYQQKSSQAPKLLFHYYDKDFNNEADTPDNFQSRRPNTSFCFLDIRSPGLGDTAMYLCATSRDGEGGYTFGSGTRLTVV.

The V gene is TRBV4-3, the J gene TRBJ2-1, with 8 positions matching TRBD2. Germline CDR1 reads LGHNA; CDR2 reads YSLEER. The CDR3 extends over 17 amino acids. V dropped 4 bases and J dropped 0; count of bases not matched to a gene: 8. The CDR3 loop reads CASSPDPGTSSYNEQFF. The DNA of the CDR3 is TGCGCCAGCAGCCCGGACCCCGGGACTAGCTCCTACAATGAGCAGTTCTTC.

This clone was detected once. The V call is TRBV9, the J call TRBJ1-3; D unclear. Germline V gene sequence: CDR1 SGDLS, CDR2 YYNGEE. The germline V and J ends were trimmed by 0 bases and 0 bases, with 10 bases remaining between them. The CDR3 extends over 16 amino acids. CDR3 sequence (DNA): TGTGCCAGCAGCGTAGGTACGGGGAACTCTGGAAACACCATATATTTT. Translated, it gives CASSVGTGNSGNTIYF.

The rearrangement joins TRBV9 to TRBJ2-5, with 9 bases fitting TRBD1. The CDR3 consists of 17 residues. Unmatched junction bases numbered 8, after V lost 0 bases and J lost 2 bases. Germline V gene lookup returns CDR1 SGDLS and CDR2 YYNGEE. The CDR3 DNA is TGTGCCAGCAGCGTAGAACGGACAGGGGCTTTACAAGAGACCCAGTACTTC. Translated, it gives CASSVERTGALQETQYF. The whole variable domain, remainder taken from reference TRBV9 and TRBJ2-5, is DSGVTQTPKHLITATGQRVTLRCSPRSGDLSVYWYQQSLDQGLQFLIQYYNGEERAKGNILERFSAQQFPDLHSELNLSSLELGDSALYFCASSVERTGALQETQYFGPGTRLLVL.

In its sample, this clone was seen a few times. The chain has TRBV11-2 and TRBJ1-4, with unresolved D. Germline lookup yields CDR1 SGHAT and CDR2 FQNNGV. The CDR3 consists of 14 residues. The V end lost 8 bases, the J end lost 0 bases, and 10 bases lay between the germline ends. CDR3 nucleotide sequence: TGTGCCAGCTCGGTTGGAGCAACTAATGAAAAACTGTTTTTT. It specifies CASSVGATNEKLFF.

This rearrangement joins TRBV5-4 to TRBJ2-3, with TRBD2 as a possible D gene (7 bases). This CDR3 is built from 14 residues. From germline, CDR1 is SGHNT and CDR2 YYREEE (reference sequence). V was clipped by 2 bases and J by 3 bases, with 10 bases between them. The chain's CDR3 is CASSFEGGTDTQYF. The CDR3 DNA reads TGTGCCAGCAGCTTTGAGGGGGGGACAGATACGCAGTATTTT.

The chain uses TRBV10-1 and TRBJ2-7, with TRBD1 matching 8 bases. The V gene end was trimmed by 6 bases and the J gene end by 4 bases; junction bases not matched to a gene: 11. This CDR3 comprises 15 residues. Germline values: CDR1 WNHNN, CDR2 SYGVQD (reference sequence). CDR3 loop: CASSRRTGFFYEQYF. The DNA for the CDR3 is TGCGCCAGCAGCCGACGGACAGGGTTTTTTTACGAGCAGTACTTC.

The rearrangement joins TRBV4-1 to TRBJ2-1; D possibly corresponds to TRBD2 (7 bases). V was trimmed by 1 base and J by 9 bases, leaving 19 bases between them. The CDR3 has 16 residues. CDR1 is MGHRA and CDR2 is YSYEKL in the germline V gene. CDR3 bases: TGCGCCAGCAGCCAAGTCGTCGGGACTACCAGGGGTGAGCAGTTCTTC. Translated: CASSQVVGTTRGEQFF.

V and J are TRBV14 and TRBJ2-3, with 14 bases fitting TRBD2. CDR1 and CDR2 (germline): SGHDN, FVKESK. The V gene end was trimmed by 4 bases and the J gene end by 4 bases; junction bases not matched to a gene: 7. There are 17 residues in the CDR3. CDR3 protein: CASSRRLAGGEADTQYF. The CDR3 coding sequence is TGTGCCAGCAGCCGACGACTAGCGGGGGGGGAGGCAGATACGCAGTATTTT.

The rearrangement links TRBV5-4 to TRBJ2-4, with 11 positions matching TRBD2. This CDR3 comprises 14 residues. Germline V gene lookup returns CDR1 SGHNT and CDR2 YYREEE (reference sequence). The ends lost 3 bases at V and 10 bases at J; junction bases unmatched: 6. The CDR3 DNA follows: TGTGCCAGCAGCTCGGGGCTAGCGGGGGGTATTCAGTACTTC. Its protein product is CASSSGLAGGIQYF.

The chain combines TRBV5-1 with TRBJ1-3; 9 bases fit TRBD1. Germline V gives CDR1 SGHRS, CDR2 YFSETQ. The ends lost 3 bases at V and 2 bases at J; junction bases unmatched: 9. The CDR3 runs 17 residues. DNA for the CDR3: TGCGCCAGCAGCTGGCTGCCCGGACAGGGGACTGGAAACACCATATATTTT. It specifies CASSWLPGQGTGNTIYF.

The chain is built from TRBV2 and TRBJ2-3; the D is unclear. Germline V gives CDR1 SNHLY, CDR2 FYNNEI. CDR3 length equals 13 residues. With 5 bases removed from V and 6 bases from J, the gap between germline ends came to 12 bases. CDR3 protein: CASSYTEVDTQYF. The CDR3 DNA follows: TGTGCCAGCAGTTATACAGAAGTGGATACGCAGTATTTT. Filled out from reference TRBV2 and TRBJ2-3, the complete variable domain reads EPEVTQTPSHQVTQMGQEVILRCVPISNHLYFYWYRQILGQKVEFLVSFYNNEISEKSEIFDDQFSVERPDGSNFTLKIRSTKLEDSAMYFCASSYTEVDTQYFGPGTRLTVL.